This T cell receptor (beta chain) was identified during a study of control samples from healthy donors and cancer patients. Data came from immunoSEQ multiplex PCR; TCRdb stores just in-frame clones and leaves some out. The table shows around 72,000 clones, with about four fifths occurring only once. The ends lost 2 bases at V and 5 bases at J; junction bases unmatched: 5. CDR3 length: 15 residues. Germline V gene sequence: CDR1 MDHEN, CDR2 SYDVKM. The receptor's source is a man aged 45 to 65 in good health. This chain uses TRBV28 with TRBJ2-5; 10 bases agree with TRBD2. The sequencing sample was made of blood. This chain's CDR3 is CASSLRPAGGETQYF. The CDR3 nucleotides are TGTGCCAGCAGTTTAAGACCAGCGGGGGGGGAGACCCAGTACTTC.